This T cell receptor beta chain derives from a study of blood T cell repertoires in COVID-19. Whole-study context: PBMCs, B-cell-depleted T cells, or T cells provided the cDNA or gDNA that made up the material.

Assay used: immunoSEQ multiplex PCR; TCRdb lists only in-frame clones, some missing. The sample carries about 64,000 clones, around 86% recorded once. This CDR3 spans 16 amino acids. V lost 5 bases to trimming and J lost 2 bases; unmatched junction nucleotides: 3. Germline V gives CDR1 LNHDA, CDR2 SQIVND (reference sequence). This clone was recorded once. The sample taken for sequencing was peripheral blood. The chain has TRBV19 and TRBJ2-5; 15 positions agree with TRBD2. This sequence was found in a man aged 45 to 65 with active COVID-19. The CDR3 DNA reads TGTGCCAGTAGTCCCGGGACTAGCGGGGGGCAAGAGACCCAGTACTTC. Translation: CASSPGTSGGQETQYF.